This TCR beta chain emerged from a study of Ad26.COV2.S vaccination and SARS-CoV-2 variants. Study context: The donor participated in the COV1001 trial, in its Ad26.COV2.S arm. Ad26.COV2.S was injected intramuscularly once or twice, 56 days apart. Study findings and constraints: Compared with placebo recipients, vaccine recipients had higher spike-specific TCR breadth.

V was cut by 1 base and J by 4 bases, with 14 bases left in between. The CDR3 loop spans 16 amino acids. Per the germline V gene, CDR1 is MNHEY and CDR2 is SMNVEV (reference sequence). The treatment was: roughly 20 received Ad26.COV2.S at low or high dose, single or two shots; about 5 received placebo; per-sample allocation not given. Sample collection was performed on day 63 after the first vaccine or placebo injection. The sample holds one count of this clone. Its antigen is as yet unknown. Using immunoSEQ multiplex PCR, the repertoire was profiled, and TCRdb retains in-frame clones only, with some absent. The table records about 350,000 clones, roughly 84% of them present only once.

The receptor was derived from a person between 18 and 65 years old who received the Ad26.COV2.S COVID-19 vaccine or a placebo. The sequences come from peripheral blood, collected in a trial of Ad26.COV2.S vaccine versus placebo. This chain connects TRBV27 to TRBJ2-1; possibly TRBD2 for D (6 bases). CDR3 in DNA: TGTGCCAGCAGTTTATTCCCAGCGGGCCTGTACAATGAGCAGTTCTTC. Protein sequence: CASSLFPAGLYNEQFF.